A selection of T cell receptor beta chains follows, all from one sample in a study of blood T cell repertoires in COVID-19. Sequenced by immunoSEQ multiplex PCR; TCRdb stores in-frame clones only, minus some. The sample holds over 400,000 clones, around 90% seen once. The source material was peripheral blood. All receptors derive from a woman aged 45-65 years with COVID-19, enrolled during active disease. Both conserved end residues are part of each CDR3. A D gene is named only where the DNA matches it firmly. Clone size, where shown, is once, few, many, or a class for clones that have expanded.

V	J	length	D	size	DNA	CDR3
TRBV3-1/TRBV3-2	TRBJ2-3	16	NA	NA	TGTGCCAGCAGCCAAGATCGAGGCTCTGGCACAGATACGCAGTATTTT	CASSQDRGSGTDTQYF
TRBV7-9	TRBJ1-3	15	NA	few	TGTGCCAGCAGCTTACCGGTTAGCTCTGGAAACACCATATATTTT	CASSLPVSSGNTIYF
TRBV19	TRBJ2-4	15	TRBD1	NA	TGTGCCAGTAGGGGGGCGACAGGGGCCAAAAACATTCAGTACTTC	CASRGATGAKNIQYF
TRBV5-1	TRBJ2-3	13	NA	NA	TGCGCCAGCAGACCCTTAGCGTCAGATACGCAGTATTTT	CASRPLASDTQYF
TRBV30	TRBJ2-5	14	TRBD2	NA	TGTGCCTGGAGTTCCGGCGGGGGGGCTGAGACCCAGTACTTC	CAWSSGGGAETQYF
TRBV6-5	TRBJ1-2	14	TRBD1	NA	TGTGCCAGCCGGAGGACAGGAGTCGTGACGGGCTACACCTTC	CASRRTGVVTGYTF
TRBV19	TRBJ1-1	18	NA	NA	TGTGCCAGTAGTATTAGAACCCAGGGGTATGGGGTCAACACTGAAGCTTTCTTT	CASSIRTQGYGVNTEAFF
TRBV19	TRBJ1-5	15	NA	NA	TGTGCCAGTAGAAAGGAGCAGGGACTCGATCAGCCCCAGCATTTT	CASRKEQGLDQPQHF
TRBV11-2	TRBJ1-2	12	NA	NA	TGTGCCCGAGACGCCCAACAGGATGGCTACACCTTC	CARDAQQDGYTF
TRBV19	TRBJ1-5	17	NA	NA	TGTGCCAGTAGTATGGGAGCCGGCACTTTATCCGGGCAGCCCCAGCATTTT	CASSMGAGTLSGQPQHF
TRBV27	TRBJ2-1	15	TRBD1	NA	TGTGCCAGCAGTTTGCGACAGGGGGATTTTAATGAGCAGTTCTTC	CASSLRQGDFNEQFF
TRBV6-5	TRBJ1-2	14	NA	NA	TGTGCCAACATATTTGACAGAATAGAATATGGCTACACCTTC	CANIFDRIEYGYTF
TRBV7-9	TRBJ2-7	12	NA	NA	TGTGCCAGCAGTCAACTCCTTTGGGAGCAGTACTTC	CASSQLLWEQYF
TRBV9	TRBJ2-7	13	NA	NA	TGTGCCAGCAGCCCCTCAACAGGGTACGAGCAGTACTTC	CASSPSTGYEQYF
TRBV11-3	TRBJ1-1	13	NA	NA	TGTGCCAGCAGCTTTTCAGATGGCACTGAAGCTTTCTTT	CASSFSDGTEAFF
TRBV11-3	TRBJ2-3	15	TRBD1	NA	TGTGCCAGCAGCTTAGACGGACAGGGCATTGACACGCAGTATTTT	CASSLDGQGIDTQYF
TRBV9	TRBJ1-1	15	TRBD1	NA	TGTGCCAGCAGCCCCCGGGACAGGGAGGGCCCTGAAGCTTTCTTT	CASSPRDREGPEAFF
TRBV10-3	TRBJ2-5	12	TRBD1	NA	TGTGCCGTCGGGACAGGCGGAGAGACCCAGTACTTC	CAVGTGGETQYF
TRBV2	TRBJ2-7	12	NA	NA	TGTGCCAGCAGAGGAAGGGGAGGCGAGCAGTACTTC	CASRGRGGEQYF
TRBV2	TRBJ1-6	13	TRBD1	NA	TGTGCCGCACGGACAGGGGAGGGGTCACCCCTCCACTTT	CAARTGEGSPLHF
TRBV12-5	TRBJ2-2	17	TRBD1	NA	TGTGCTAGTGGTTTGGCCGGGACAGGGGTCTCCACCGGGGAGCTGTTTTTT	CASGLAGTGVSTGELFF
TRBV29-1	TRBJ1-2	13	NA	NA	TGCAGCGTGCGATCGGGGTCTAACTATGGCTACACCTTC	CSVRSGSNYGYTF
TRBV4-1	TRBJ1-2	15	NA	NA	TGCGCCAGCAGCCCCAGATCGGGAGCTAACTATGGCTACACCTTC	CASSPRSGANYGYTF
TRBV28	TRBJ2-7	14	NA	NA	TGTGCCAGCTCTCCACCCGGACAGCTCTACGAGCAGTACTTC	CASSPPGQLYEQYF
TRBV5-1	TRBJ2-1	14	NA	few	TGCGCCAGCAGCCTCCAAGGACAAGCCAATGAGCAGTTCTTC	CASSLQGQANEQFF
TRBV20-1	TRBJ2-3	13	NA	NA	TGCAGTGCTAGTGGCGGGGCCCCCGATACGCAGTATTTT	CSASGGAPDTQYF
TRBV5-4	TRBJ2-2	16	NA	NA	TGTGCCAGCAGCCCTCCGGCAGGGCGGTACACCGGGGAGCTGTTTTTT	CASSPPAGRYTGELFF
TRBV2	TRBJ1-1	13	NA	NA	TGTGCCAGCAGTGAGGGCTGGAACACTGAAGCTTTCTTT	CASSEGWNTEAFF
TRBV5-6	TRBJ2-4	15	NA	once	TGTGCCAGCAGCCCAAGTCAGGGCTCAAAAAACATTCAGTACTTC	CASSPSQGSKNIQYF
TRBV27	TRBJ1-2	15	NA	NA	TGTGCCAGCAGTACCTCTTCCGTGCGTGCCTATGGCTACACCTTC	CASSTSSVRAYGYTF
TRBV28	TRBJ1-2	14	NA	NA	TGTGCCAGCAGTAGGTTAAACAGTAACTATGGCTACACCTTC	CASSRLNSNYGYTF
TRBV7-2	TRBJ2-2	12	NA	NA	TGTGCCAGCAGCCAGAATATCGGGGAGCTGTTTTTT	CASSQNIGELFF
TRBV7-9	TRBJ1-1	13	NA	NA	TGTGCCAGCAGCTTCCCGGGGGGTACTGAAGCTTTCTTT	CASSFPGGTEAFF
TRBV12-3/TRBV12-4	TRBJ1-2	13	NA	NA	TGTGCCAGCAGTCTACAGAGTCACTATGGCTACACCTTC	CASSLQSHYGYTF
TRBV27	TRBJ1-5	16	TRBD1	NA	TGTGCCAGCAGTTTCACAGGGGGTTTTAGCAATCAGCCCCAGCATTTT	CASSFTGGFSNQPQHF
TRBV24-1	TRBJ2-3	13	NA	NA	TGTGCCACCAGTGAGGCCCCGTCAGATACGCAGTATTTT	CATSEAPSDTQYF
TRBV28	TRBJ1-5	16	NA	NA	TGTGCCAGCAATACCCTCTCAGGGTCGGGAGGTCAGCCCCAGCATTTT	CASNTLSGSGGQPQHF
TRBV5-1	TRBJ2-3	17	TRBD2	NA	TGCGCCAGCAACGGACTAGCGGGGGACGTTAGCACAGATACGCAGTATTTT	CASNGLAGDVSTDTQYF
TRBV19	TRBJ1-5	14	NA	NA	TGTGCCAGTAGTGAGGACAGTCTCAATCAGCCCCAGCATTTT	CASSEDSLNQPQHF
TRBV27	TRBJ1-1	15	TRBD1	NA	TGTGCCAGCAGTTTAGGACAGGGATTAAGCACTGAAGCTTTCTTT	CASSLGQGLSTEAFF
TRBV5-4	TRBJ1-3	14	TRBD1	NA	TGTGCCAGCAGCCCGACAGGGGATCGGAACACCATATATTTT	CASSPTGDRNTIYF
TRBV30	TRBJ1-1	17	NA	NA	TGTGCCTGGAGTGTCCCTCCCCACAGGCGCCTACGGGCTGAAGCTTTCTTT	CAWSVPPHRRLRAEAFF
TRBV9	TRBJ1-2	13	NA	NA	TGTGCCAGCAGCCCCTCGGGGATCTATGGCTACACCTTC	CASSPSGIYGYTF
TRBV5-1	TRBJ1-6	15	TRBD1	NA	TGCGCCAGCAGCGTTGGAGGACAGGGGAGTTCACCCCTCCACTTT	CASSVGGQGSSPLHF
TRBV3-1/TRBV3-2	TRBJ1-2	14	NA	NA	TGTGCCAGCAGCCAAGAAGGTCAGGGGAATGGCTACACCTTC	CASSQEGQGNGYTF
TRBV6-4	TRBJ1-6	15	TRBD1	few	TGTGCCAGCAGTCCAGGGGGGAACTATAATTCACCCCTCCACTTT	CASSPGGNYNSPLHF
TRBV6-5	TRBJ2-1	13	TRBD1	NA	TGTGCCAGCAGCCGCCAACAGGGGGGTGAGCAGTTCTTC	CASSRQQGGEQFF
TRBV4-1	TRBJ1-2	14	TRBD1	few	TGCGCCAGCAGCCAGACAGGGCCCCTCTATGGCTACACCTTC	CASSQTGPLYGYTF
TRBV3-1/TRBV3-2	TRBJ2-1	15	TRBD2	once	TGTGCCAGCAGCCAAGATTTAAGGCTAGCGGGGATCCAGTTCTTC	CASSQDLRLAGIQFF
TRBV6-1	TRBJ2-2	16	TRBD1	NA	TGTGCCAGCAGTGCCTTCGACAGGGACCGAACCGGGGAGCTGTTTTTT	CASSAFDRDRTGELFF
TRBV5-4	TRBJ2-1	15	TRBD1	NA	TGTGCCAGCAGCTTGGAACAGGGGATCTACAATGAGCAGTTCTTC	CASSLEQGIYNEQFF
TRBV5-4	TRBJ2-3	16	TRBD2	once	TGTGCCAGCAGCCGCGGAGCGGGGGGTGGGGGAGATACGCAGTATTTT	CASSRGAGGGGDTQYF
TRBV9	TRBJ1-1	14	NA	NA	TGTGCCAGCAGCGCGGGACTGATAAACACTGAAGCTTTCTTT	CASSAGLINTEAFF
TRBV9	TRBJ2-5	16	TRBD1	NA	TGTGCCAGCAGCGGGAACCCGACAGGGATTGAAGAGACCCAGTACTTC	CASSGNPTGIEETQYF